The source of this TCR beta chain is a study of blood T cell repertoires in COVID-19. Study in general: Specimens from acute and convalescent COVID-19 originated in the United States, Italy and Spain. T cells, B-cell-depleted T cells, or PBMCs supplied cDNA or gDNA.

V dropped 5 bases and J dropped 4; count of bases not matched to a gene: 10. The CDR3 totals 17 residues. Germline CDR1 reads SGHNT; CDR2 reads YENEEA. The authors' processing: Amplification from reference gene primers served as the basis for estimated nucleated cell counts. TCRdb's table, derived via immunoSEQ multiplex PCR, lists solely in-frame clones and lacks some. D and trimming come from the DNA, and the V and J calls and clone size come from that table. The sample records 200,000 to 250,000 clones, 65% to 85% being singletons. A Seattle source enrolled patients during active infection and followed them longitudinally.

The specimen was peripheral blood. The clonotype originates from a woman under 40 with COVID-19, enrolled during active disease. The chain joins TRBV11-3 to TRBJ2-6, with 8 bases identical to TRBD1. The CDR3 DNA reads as TGTGCCAGCAGCCCAGGGGGGACAGGTGCAGGGGCCAACGTCCTGACTTTC. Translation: CASSPGGTGAGANVLTF.